The next 6 T cell receptor beta chains were all read from a single sample in a study of CD8+CD57+ T cells in acquired aplastic anemia. The TCR beta profiling, which covered VDJ combination and CDR3 sequence, was carried out using genomic DNA as the template. TCRdb analysed the reads with MiXCR anew, one entry per CDR3 protein. The sample holds more than 250,000 distinct CDR3 sequences, roughly 50% seen once. Sequencing was done on a sample of sorted CD4+, CD8+, or CD8+CD57+ T cells (not recorded which) from PBMCs. These receptors originate from a human donor with severe aplastic anemia or a healthy control (not recorded which).

Turning to this clonotype: This may stem from a read error, because a much larger clone lies one nucleotide away. Since the CDR3 does not end with the conserved phenylalanine or tryptophan, this likely comes from a read error. The chain recombines TRBV12-3 or TRBV12-4 with TRBJ2-2, with D unclear. The ends were cut back, 2 bases at V and 7 bases at J, with 5 bases in the middle. The length of the CDR3 is 12 residues. The CDR3 region is CASSLINGELFL. DNA for the CDR3: TGTGCCAGCAGTTTAATTAACGGGGAGCTGTTTCTT.

This clonotype turned up a few times. This sequence joins TRBV19 and TRBJ1-6; the match to TRBD1 covers 7 bases. CDR1 is LNHDA, CDR2 SQIVND, per germline (reference sequence). The CDR3 runs to 15 residues. V gave up 0 bases and J gave up 10 bases; unmatched junction bases: 6. CDR3 coding DNA: TGTGCCAGTAGTATAGAAAGGACAGGTCGGTCACCCCTCCACTTT. It translates to CASSIERTGRSPLHF.

This clonotype has a count of ten or more. The chain uses TRBV7-3 and TRBJ2-7; 12 positions match TRBD2. Germline V gene sequence: CDR1 SGHTA, CDR2 FQGTGA. V lost 5 bases to trimming and J lost 7 bases; unmatched junction nucleotides: 3. The CDR3 totals 13 residues. The CDR3 protein is CASSLAGGVEQYF. The DNA for the CDR3 is TGTGCCAGCAGCCTAGCGGGGGGGGTTGAGCAGTACTTC. The complete variable domain, with remaining parts taken from reference TRBV7-3 and TRBJ2-7, reads GAGVSQTPSNKVTEKGKYVELRCDPISGHTALYWYRQSLGQGPEFLIYFQGTGAADDSGLPNDRFFAVRPEGSVSTLKIQRTERGDSAVYLCASSLAGGVEQYFGPGTRLTVT.

About this clonotype itself: This could be a read error, since a much larger clone is one nucleotide away. This sequence joins TRBV6-4 and TRBJ1-2, with D hard to call. Germline lookup yields CDR1 MRHNA and CDR2 SNTAGT. This CDR3 spans 12 amino acids. V was cut by 3 bases and J by 8 bases, with 10 bases left in between. The CDR3 protein is CASSEVYGGYTF. CDR3 bases: TGTGCCAGCAGTGAGGTTTATGGCGGCTACACCTTC.

The genes are TRBV20-1 and TRBJ2-7; 13 bases agree with TRBD2. Losses at the gene ends were 4 bases for V and 1 base for J; bases not matched to a gene: 7. CDR3 length: 16 amino acids. The germline CDR1 and CDR2 sequences are DFQATT and SNEGSKA (reference sequence). The CDR3 DNA sequence: TGCAGTGCTATGGGACTAGCGGGATTCAGTTCCTACGAGCAGTACTTC. Amino acid sequence: CSAMGLAGFSSYEQYF.

To note about this clonotype: Since a much larger clone is just one base distant, this may be a read error. The V call is TRBV20-1, the J call TRBJ2-1; no reliable D call. Per germline, CDR1 DFQATT and CDR2 SNEGSKA (reference sequence). The CDR3 is 14 residues long. CDR3 protein: CSVSWGSLYNEQLF. CDR3 DNA: TGCAGTGTTTCCTGGGGATCTCTCTACAATGAGCAGCTCTTC.